These 29 T cell receptor beta chains were sequenced from one sample in a study of cytomegalovirus exposure and HLA in healthy donors. Assay: immunoSEQ multiplex PCR; the TCRdb copy retains only in-frame clones and omits some. The sample lists over 60,000 clones; roughly 95% were seen once. The sequencing sample was made of PBMCs. These receptors all come from a young man in good health and CMV-seronegative.

V usage is TRBV6-5 and J usage is TRBJ2-2; 12 bases are shared with TRBD1. The CDR3 is made up of 15 amino acids. The ends lost 7 bases at V and 4 bases at J; junction bases unmatched: 4. CDR1 MNHEY and CDR2 SVGAGI come from the germline V gene. CDR3 residues: CASIRDRGRTGELFF. DNA for the CDR3: TGTGCCAGCATCCGGGACAGGGGGCGCACCGGGGAGCTGTTTTTT.

The CDR3, as DNA: TGTGCCAGCAGCTTAGAAACCCGGGAGTACACTGAAGCTTTCTTT. This codes for CASSLETREYTEAFF. The rearrangement joins TRBV7-2 to TRBJ1-1; D call uncertain. The V end was cut by 1 base, the J end by 3 bases, with 12 bases between. Germline V gene lookup returns CDR1 SGHTA and CDR2 FQGNSA. The CDR3 has 15 residues.

This chain joins TRBV7-2 and TRBJ2-3, with TRBD1 identical over 7 bases. The CDR3 sequence is 15 residues long. The V gene's germline CDR1 is SGHTA and CDR2 FQGNSA. With V trimmed by 1 base and J by 2 bases, 3 bases remained unmatched. The CDR3 here is CASSLGTGTTDTQYF. The CDR3 coding sequence is TGTGCCAGCAGCTTAGGGACAGGAACCACAGATACGCAGTATTTT.

The table lists this clone with a count of one. V is TRBV5-4 and J is TRBJ1-2, with TRBD1 matching 7 bases. Germline lookup yields CDR1 SGHNT and CDR2 YYREEE (reference sequence). This CDR3 is built from 13 residues. V trimming: 5 bases; J trimming: 11 bases; junction bases outside the gene matches: 12. The CDR3 sequence is CASRPGQSLAYTF. CDR3 sequence (DNA): TGTGCCAGCAGACCGGGACAGAGCCTAGCATACACCTTC.

The rearrangement joins TRBV19 to TRBJ1-1, with D hard to call. CDR3 length: 14 amino acids. Germline loops: CDR1 LNHDA, CDR2 SQIVND (reference sequence). The germline V and J ends were trimmed by 7 bases and 6 bases, with 18 bases remaining between them. CDR3 region: CASTTDGEVAEAFF. The DNA for the CDR3 is TGTGCCAGTACCACCGATGGGGAGGTCGCTGAAGCTTTCTTT.

This clone has a single count. V usage is TRBV30 and J usage is TRBJ1-6; D gene ambiguous. Germline assignment: CDR1 GTSNPN and CDR2 SVGIG (reference sequence). This CDR3 contains 12 residues. Trimming cost V 3 bases and J 7 bases, with 7 bases left between them. The CDR3 region has the DNA TGTGCCTGGAGGTCGGAGAATTCACCCCTCCACTTT. It codes for CAWRSENSPLHF.

The chain uses TRBV28 and TRBJ1-1; D perhaps matches TRBD1 (5 bases). There are 14 residues in the CDR3. Trimming pared 10 bases from V and 4 bases from J, leaving 19 bases between. Germline assignment: CDR1 MDHEN and CDR2 SYDVKM. The CDR3 DNA is TGTGCCACCGTAACAGGTTCGCGGGGCACTGAAGCTTTCTTT. It yields the protein CATVTGSRGTEAFF.

The chain is built from TRBV19 and TRBJ2-3; 7 nucleotides match TRBD2. After removal of 5 bases from V and 2 bases from J, the junction contained 10 bases not matched to a gene. Looked up from germline, CDR1 is LNHDA and CDR2 is SQIVND (reference sequence). This CDR3 is 16 amino acids long. The CDR3 DNA sequence: TGTGCCAGTAGTCCGCAACCTAGCGGACTCACAGATACGCAGTATTTT. It yields the protein CASSPQPSGLTDTQYF. The full variable domain, in which reference TRBV19 and TRBJ2-3 provide the parts outside the CDR3, is DGGITQSPKYLFRKEGQNVTLSCEQNLNHDAMYWYRQDPGQGLRLIYYSQIVNDFQKGDIAEGYSVSREKKESFPLTVTSAQKNPTAFYLCASSPQPSGLTDTQYFGPGTRLTVL.

The CDR3 loop is CATSSREGTNYGYTF. The CDR3 nucleotides read TGTGCCACCAGCAGCCGGGAGGGAACTAACTATGGCTACACCTTC. The chain has TRBV15 and TRBJ1-2; D not resolved. The CDR3 spans 15 residues. Trimming removed 3 bases from V and 0 bases from J, with 11 bases in between. Germline loops: CDR1 LNHNV, CDR2 YYDKDF (reference sequence).

The V call is TRBV9, the J call TRBJ2-1; a possible D gene is TRBD1 (6 bases). CDR1 SGDLS and CDR2 YYNGEE come from the germline V gene. CDR3 length: 14 amino acids. V was shortened by 3 bases and J by 1 base, with 8 bases between the two germline ends. The CDR3: CASSEGVSYNEQFF. The DNA for the CDR3 is TGTGCCAGCAGCGAGGGGGTGTCCTACAATGAGCAGTTCTTC.

The chain employs TRBV6-6 and TRBJ2-1; 10 bases are shared with TRBD2. CDR1 is MNHNY and CDR2 is SVGAGI in the germline V gene (reference sequence). The trim removed 0 bases at V and 5 bases at J, leaving 4 bases unmatched. This CDR3 comprises 16 residues. This chain's CDR3 is CASSYSVAGGNNEQFF. CDR3 bases: TGTGCCAGCAGTTACTCGGTAGCGGGGGGCAACAATGAGCAGTTCTTC.

The rearrangement links TRBV7-2 to TRBJ2-2; possibly TRBD1 for D (5 bases). CDR1 is SGHTA, CDR2 FQGNSA, per germline. V was cut by 1 base and J by 2 bases, with 11 bases left in between. The CDR3 length is 16 residues. The CDR3 DNA sequence: TGTGCCAGCAGCTTAGGACAGCCTTTTAACACCGGGGAGCTGTTTTTT. This sequence encodes CASSLGQPFNTGELFF.

This rearrangement joins TRBV9 to TRBJ2-1; D perhaps matches TRBD2 (7 bases). The CDR3 covers 14 residues. The ends were cut back, 3 bases at V and 4 bases at J, with 11 bases in the middle. CDR1 SGDLS and CDR2 YYNGEE come from the germline V gene. As DNA, the CDR3 is TGTGCCAGCAGCGAGGGGGGGGCTTACAATGAGCAGTTCTTC. As protein: CASSEGGAYNEQFF.

V is TRBV30 and J is TRBJ2-2, with TRBD2 identical over 9 bases. V lost 2 bases and J lost 7; bases outside the gene matches: 11. The germline gives CDR1 GTSNPN, CDR2 SVGIG (reference sequence). This CDR3 contains 16 residues. CDR3 in amino acids: CAWSPIMLAGFGELFF. CDR3 nucleotides: TGTGCCTGGAGTCCGATAATGCTAGCGGGGTTCGGGGAGCTGTTTTTT.

The CDR3 reads CAWSLTGGQPQHF. The CDR3 DNA reads as TGTGCCTGGAGTCTAACAGGGGGTCAGCCCCAGCATTTT. V gene TRBV30 combines with J gene TRBJ1-5, with 8 bases that match TRBD1. With V trimmed by 2 bases and J by 6 bases, 3 bases remained unmatched. The CDR3 contains 13 residues. The germline gives CDR1 GTSNPN, CDR2 SVGIG (reference sequence).

The chain has TRBV2 and TRBJ2-7; a weak D match, TRBD1 (5 bases). Between the trimmed V and J ends, which lost 6 bases and 3 bases, there was a span of 9 bases. Per germline, CDR1 SNHLY and CDR2 FYNNEI. The CDR3 loop spans 12 amino acids. Here the CDR3 DNA reads TGTGCCAGCAGAACAGGCGGCTACGAGCAGTACTTC. It specifies CASRTGGYEQYF.

The chain carries TRBV5-1 and TRBJ1-2, with 8 bases that match TRBD1. The CDR3 has 16 residues. Germline CDR1 and CDR2: SGHRS and YFSETQ. The ends lost 5 bases at V and 4 bases at J; junction bases unmatched: 13. The CDR3 is CASSPGQGEGAYGYTF. As DNA, the CDR3 is TGCGCCAGCAGTCCCGGACAGGGAGAGGGAGCCTATGGCTACACCTTC.

V gene TRBV5-1 combines with J gene TRBJ2-3, with D possibly matching TRBD1 (6 bases). The V and J ends lost 7 bases and 4 bases respectively, with 16 bases between them. The CDR3 runs to 14 residues. Germline V gene sequence: CDR1 SGHRS, CDR2 YFSETQ. DNA of the CDR3: TGCGCCAGCGGTGCTGACAGGACATCAGATACGCAGTATTTT. It encodes CASGADRTSDTQYF.

The DNA of the CDR3 is TGTGCCAGCAGTTTTGGGGGCGACAGTCGATATAGCAATCAGCCCCAGCATTTT. It codes for CASSFGGDSRYSNQPQHF. The chain uses TRBV7-2 and TRBJ1-5, with TRBD1 as a possible D gene (6 bases). The germline gives CDR1 SGHTA, CDR2 FQGNSA. V lost 6 bases to trimming and J lost 0 bases, with 21 bases between them. The CDR3 sequence is 18 residues long.

This chain uses TRBV28 with TRBJ2-7, with 7 bases aligning to TRBD1. The V segment lost 5 bases and the J segment 5 bases; nucleotides outside the gene matches: 12. The CDR3 is 15 amino acids. CDR1 MDHEN and CDR2 SYDVKM come from the germline V gene. The CDR3 protein is CASSSDRDAVHEQYF. The CDR3 DNA sequence: TGTGCCAGCAGTAGCGACAGGGATGCCGTCCACGAGCAGTACTTC.

The rearrangement uses TRBV7-6 and TRBJ2-1; 7 nucleotides match TRBD2. The CDR3 totals 16 residues. After removal of 5 bases from V and 2 bases from J, the junction contained 9 bases not matched to a gene. Looked up from germline, CDR1 is SGHVS and CDR2 is FNYEAQ. CDR3 residues: CASSMGGRGTYNEQFF. The CDR3 nucleotides read TGTGCCAGCAGCATGGGGGGGAGGGGCACCTACAATGAGCAGTTCTTC. The full variable domain, completed using reference TRBV7-6 and TRBJ2-1, is GAGVSQSPRYKVTKRGQDVALRCDPISGHVSLYWYRQALGQGPEFLTYFNYEAQQDKSGLPNDRFSAERPEGSISTLTIQRTEQRDSAMYRCASSMGGRGTYNEQFFGPGTRLTVL.

The chain joins TRBV27 to TRBJ1-1, with D maybe TRBD1 (5 bases). V lost 6 bases and J 10 bases, leaving 9 bases between the germline ends. The CDR3 totals 10 residues. Germline CDR1 MNHEY, CDR2 SMNVEV (reference sequence). The chain's CDR3 is CASSLGGAFF. CDR3 nucleotide sequence: TGTGCCAGCAGCCTGGGGGGAGCTTTCTTT.

The genes are TRBV9 and TRBJ2-3; 7 bases line up with TRBD2. The CDR3 is made up of 15 amino acids. Per the germline V gene, CDR1 is SGDLS and CDR2 is YYNGEE. Unmatched junction bases numbered 8, after V lost 5 bases and J lost 2 bases. CDR3 coding DNA: TGTGCCAGCAGTCTAGCGGTGACTACCACAGATACGCAGTATTTT. This sequence encodes CASSLAVTTTDTQYF.

J is TRBJ2-3 and V is TRBV5-6; tentatively, D is TRBD2 (6 bases). The CDR3 spans 14 residues. Germline assignment: CDR1 SGHDT and CDR2 YYEEEE. Trimming took 4 bases from V and 3 from J, leaving 12 bases between them. Here the CDR3 DNA reads TGTGCCAGCAGCATACTAGCCTGGACAGATACGCAGTATTTT. Its translation: CASSILAWTDTQYF.

V gene TRBV7-2 combines with J gene TRBJ2-7; maybe TRBD2 (5 bases). Germline V gives CDR1 SGHTA, CDR2 FQGNSA. This CDR3 has 15 amino acids. The V and J ends lost 1 base and 6 bases respectively, with 16 bases between them. The CDR3: CASSLVSGISSEQYF. The CDR3 DNA sequence: TGTGCCAGCAGCTTAGTTTCGGGGATTTCCAGCGAGCAGTACTTC.

The chain carries TRBV4-1 and TRBJ1-5; 9 bases match TRBD1. The germline V gene encodes CDR1 MGHRA and CDR2 YSYEKL. V lost 0 bases, J lost 7 bases, and 10 bases stayed unmatched. The CDR3 has 17 residues. CDR3 sequence reads: CASSQDPGQGRGQPQHF. The CDR3 DNA is TGCGCCAGCAGCCAAGACCCGGGACAGGGAAGGGGCCAGCCCCAGCATTTT.

The rearrangement joins TRBV27 to TRBJ2-7; maybe TRBD1 (6 bases). CDR1 is MNHEY and CDR2 is SMNVEV in the germline V gene (reference sequence). V lost 5 bases and J lost 7, with 18 bases in between. The CDR3 runs 14 residues. The CDR3 is CASSPGTLFREQYF. The CDR3 region has the DNA TGTGCCAGCAGTCCCGGGACACTGTTTAGGGAGCAGTACTTC.

The sample holds one count of this clone. The V call is TRBV30, the J call TRBJ2-4; 9 bases match TRBD1. The CDR3 loop spans 16 amino acids. From germline, CDR1 is GTSNPN and CDR2 SVGIG (reference sequence). With V trimmed by 3 bases and J by 2 bases, 8 bases remained unmatched. The CDR3 nucleotides read TGTGCCTGGAGATCGGACAGGGGTTTTACCAAAAACATTCAGTACTTC. This translates into CAWRSDRGFTKNIQYF.

The chain recombines TRBV28 with TRBJ2-7; 10 bases map to TRBD1. Germline CDR1 is MDHEN and CDR2 is SYDVKM. The CDR3 spans 14 residues. With 11 bases clipped from V and 3 bases from J, the junction kept 10 bases outside the gene matches. CDR3 coding DNA: TGTGCCGAAAGGGGGACAGGGGATGGCTACGAGCAGTACTTC. This encodes CAERGTGDGYEQYF.